Below, 15 T cell receptor beta chains from the same sample are listed, as sequenced in a study of vaccination effects on CD4 cells after COVID-19. CD4+ T cells specific for antigen were expanded with viral peptide pools by the ViraFEST assay before sequencing. When 10 to 11 days of culture had elapsed, CD4+ T cells were isolated. Two doses of either BNT162b2 or mRNA-1273 were given to each participant. Profiling relied on immunoSEQ multiplex PCR, and the TCRdb table lists in-frame clones only, not all of them. The sample records about 24,000 clones, around four fifths being singletons. No antigen has been assigned to these receptors. The sequencing here drew on CD4+ T cells from PBMCs cultured with HCoV-NL63 spike peptides, taken after COVID-19 vaccination. The receptors shown here come from a human donor who received a COVID-19 vaccine.

The chain joins TRBV4-2 to TRBJ1-2; 11 positions agree with TRBD1. Germline V gene lookup returns CDR1 LGHNA and CDR2 YNFKEQ. This CDR3 region has 15 residues. V lost 4 bases, J lost 3 bases, and 4 bases stayed unmatched. The chain's CDR3 is CASSPRDRGDYGYTF. The CDR3 DNA reads as TGTGCCAGCAGCCCGCGGGACAGGGGGGACTATGGCTACACCTTC.

The chain carries TRBV7-9 and TRBJ2-7; 10 positions agree with TRBD2. This CDR3 comprises 14 residues. CDR1 is SEHNR and CDR2 is FQNEAQ in the germline V gene (reference sequence). V lost 5 bases to trimming and J lost 2 bases; unmatched junction nucleotides: 3. The CDR3, as DNA: TGTGCCAGCAGCACGGGACTAGCGCCCTACGAGCAGTACTTC. Translation gives CASSTGLAPYEQYF.

This clone was observed a single time. V is TRBV5-6 and J is TRBJ2-7; 12 bases align to TRBD1. The J segment lost 6 bases and the V segment lost 2 bases, leaving 12 bases of the junction unmatched. Germline loops: CDR1 SGHDT, CDR2 YYEEEE. The length of the CDR3 is 17 residues. The CDR3 sequence: CASSFGLAGQGAPEQYF. The DNA for the CDR3 is TGTGCCAGCAGCTTCGGTCTAGCGGGACAGGGGGCGCCCGAGCAGTACTTC.

The rearrangement joins TRBV24-1 to TRBJ2-1, with 12 bases fitting TRBD2. The CDR3 extends over 18 amino acids. V was clipped by 0 bases and J by 9 bases; unmatched bases: 11. CDR1 and CDR2 (germline): KGHDR, SFDVKD. The CDR3 DNA follows: TGTGCCACCAGTGATTTGGGTAGACTAGCGGGAGAGTCGGGTGAGCAGTTCTTC. Amino acids: CATSDLGRLAGESGEQFF.

This chain links TRBV3-1 (or the pseudogene TRBV3-2) with TRBJ2-2, with D perhaps matching TRBD1 or TRBD2 (5 bases each). There are 15 residues in the CDR3. V was cut by 4 bases and J by 7 bases, with 16 bases left in between. Germline V gene lookup returns CDR1 LGHDT and CDR2 YNNKEL (reference sequence). In nucleotides, the CDR3 is TGTGCCAGCAGCCTGGGGACGGCCTCCGGCGGGGAGCTGTTTTTT. This gives the protein CASSLGTASGGELFF.

The chain has TRBV5-1 and TRBJ1-1; 10 bases are a match to TRBD1. The V and J ends lost 3 bases and 0 bases, in that order; junction bases with no gene match: 5. The V gene's germline CDR1 is SGHRS and CDR2 YFSETQ. CDR3 length: 16 amino acids. CDR3 in amino acids: CASSSWTGGMNTEAFF. CDR3 in DNA: TGCGCCAGCAGCTCATGGACAGGGGGGATGAACACTGAAGCTTTCTTT. The variable domain in full, completed from reference TRBV5-1 and TRBJ1-1, reads KAGVTQTPRYLIKTRGQQVTLSCSPISGHRSVSWYQQTPGQGLQFLFEYFSETQRNKGNFPGRFSGRQFSNSRSEMNVSTLELGDSALYLCASSSWTGGMNTEAFFGQGTRLTVV.

The V and J genes are TRBV7-9 and TRBJ1-4, with 12 bases fitting TRBD1. The ends lost 5 bases at V and 8 bases at J; junction bases unmatched: 9. The CDR3 totals 16 residues. Germline assignment: CDR1 SEHNR and CDR2 FQNEAQ (reference sequence). CDR3 loop: CASSPYTGTGGEKLFF. In DNA form, the CDR3 reads TGTGCCAGCAGCCCCTACACCGGGACAGGGGGCGAAAAACTGTTTTTT.

This clone was counted between two and nine times. The V gene is TRBV7-9, the J gene TRBJ1-4, with 8 nucleotides matching TRBD1. J lost 5 bases, V lost 4 bases, and 6 bases had no gene match. CDR1 and CDR2 from the germline V gene are SEHNR and FQNEAQ (reference sequence). This CDR3 is 15 amino acids long. CDR3 protein: CASSSWTGKNEKLFF. The DNA of the CDR3 is TGTGCCAGCAGCTCCTGGACAGGGAAAAATGAAAAACTGTTTTTT.

CDR3 nucleotide sequence: TGCGCCAGCAGCACAGGGGGCTCTTCCTACGAGCAGTACTTC. Translated, it gives CASSTGGSSYEQYF. The genes are TRBV5-1 and TRBJ2-7, with 9 positions matching TRBD1. Germline V gene sequence: CDR1 SGHRS, CDR2 YFSETQ. J lost 1 base, V lost 4 bases, and 3 bases had no gene match. This CDR3 spans 14 amino acids.

The chain has TRBV29-1 and TRBJ2-2; D is ambiguous. Trimming removed 6 bases at V and 1 base at J, with 6 bases between. Germline V gene lookup returns CDR1 SQVTM and CDR2 ANQGSEA. This CDR3 region has 12 residues. CDR3 coding DNA: TGCAGCGTGCAACAGAACACCGGGGAGCTGTTTTTT. Translation: CSVQQNTGELFF.

A single count supports this clone. The chain uses TRBV27 and TRBJ2-5; the D gene could be TRBD1 or TRBD2 (5 bases each). Trimming took 6 bases from V and 5 from J, leaving 16 bases between them. The CDR3 contains 14 residues. The germline V gene encodes CDR1 MNHEY and CDR2 SMNVEV (reference sequence). The CDR3 loop reads CASSPGGRVETQYF. The DNA of the CDR3 is TGTGCCAGCAGCCCAGGAGGCAGGGTGGAGACCCAGTACTTC.

This clone was observed a handful of times. The chain carries TRBV23-1 and TRBJ1-1, with TRBD1 identical over 7 bases. TRBV23-1 is an ORF; its function is uncertain. The CDR3 is 18 amino acids. The J segment lost 0 bases and the V segment lost 0 bases, leaving 10 bases of the junction unmatched. The CDR3 protein is CASSQSLQGKSLNTEAFF. DNA for the CDR3: TGCGCCAGCAGTCAATCGCTACAGGGGAAGAGTTTGAACACTGAAGCTTTCTTT.

This clone was seen just once. The J gene is TRBJ2-2, the V gene TRBV5-6; the D gene is possibly TRBD1 (6 bases). The CDR3 contains 17 residues. The germline V and J ends were trimmed by 0 bases and 6 bases, with 18 bases remaining between them. The V gene's germline CDR1 is SGHDT and CDR2 YYEEEE. CDR3 sequence (DNA): TGTGCCAGCAGCTTGGCCTACAGGGATAAAGGAGCCGGGGAGCTGTTTTTT. It codes for CASSLAYRDKGAGELFF.

CDR3 residues: CAWTTGLREKLFF. In DNA, the CDR3 is TGTGCCTGGACTACAGGGTTACGGGAAAAACTGTTTTTT. The chain is built from TRBV30 and TRBJ1-4; the D gene is possibly TRBD1 (6 bases). V was shortened by 4 bases and J by 8 bases, with 14 bases between the two germline ends. The CDR3 totals 13 residues. Germline V lookup: CDR1 GTSNPN, CDR2 SVGIG (reference sequence).

Notes on this clone: A read error may account for a junction end that differs from germline. The chain has TRBV7-7 and TRBJ2-7; 9 nucleotides align to TRBD2. The germline gives CDR1 SSHAT, CDR2 FNYEAQ (reference sequence). This CDR3 region has 16 residues. As DNA, the CDR3 is TGTGCTAGCAGCCCCGGGGGTAGCGGGAGCGGGTACGAGCAGTACTTC. Translation: CASSPGGSGSGYEQYF.